The present T cell receptor beta chain was sequenced within a study of T cell changes during pregnancy in multiple sclerosis. Only in-frame clones appear in the TCRdb table, and some are missing; sequencing was by immunoSEQ multiplex PCR. The sample has tens of thousands of clones, over 85% seen once. The germline gives CDR1 SGHTA, CDR2 FQGNSA. This CDR3 region has 15 residues. The V end was cut by 1 base, the J end by 3 bases, with 11 bases between. The sample here was CD4+ T cells from peripheral blood mononuclear cells, taken in the first trimester of pregnancy. The chain uses TRBV7-2 and TRBJ2-3; D is ambiguous. The receptor comes from a female donor with multiple sclerosis, enrolled in a pregnancy study. Here the CDR3 reads CASSLGLRMTDTQYF. The DNA for the CDR3 is TGTGCCAGCAGCTTAGGCCTGAGGATGACAGATACGCAGTATTTT.